The clone carrying this TCR beta chain was found once. Its specificity is not known. The V gene end was trimmed by 4 bases and the J gene end by 2 bases; junction bases not matched to a gene: 6. The CDR3 covers 17 residues. Per the germline V gene, CDR1 is SGHNT and CDR2 is YENEEA. The sample is drawn from a study of T cell responses to AZD1222 COVID-19 vaccine. General study results and limits: The donor cohort was predominantly white British with a female majority, and clonal diversity may have been underestimated. Unmutated variant regions reportedly attract nearly half of all spike-specific TCRs. Repertoire samples came only from after the peak T cell response. Only 5 or 6 AZD1222 recipients tested seropositive at baseline.

Sequencing used immunoSEQ multiplex PCR; TCRdb keeps in-frame clones, though not all of them. The sample lists fewer than 130,000 clones; around 90% were seen once. Material: peripheral blood, obtained 28 days after the second AZD1222 dose. V usage is TRBV11-3 and J usage is TRBJ2-1, with 12 bases matching TRBD2. The receptor comes from an adult who received the AZD1222 COVID-19 vaccine. This chain's CDR3 is CASSSRTSGNAYNEQFF. The CDR3 region has the DNA TGTGCCAGCAGCTCAAGGACTAGCGGGAATGCCTACAATGAGCAGTTCTTC. The complete variable domain, with remaining parts taken from reference TRBV11-3 and TRBJ2-1, reads EAGVVQSPRYKIIEKKQPVAFWCNPISGHNTLYWYLQNLGQGPELLIRYENEEAVDDSQLPKDRFSAERLKGVDSTLKIQPAELGDSAVYLCASSSRTSGNAYNEQFFGPGTRLTVL.